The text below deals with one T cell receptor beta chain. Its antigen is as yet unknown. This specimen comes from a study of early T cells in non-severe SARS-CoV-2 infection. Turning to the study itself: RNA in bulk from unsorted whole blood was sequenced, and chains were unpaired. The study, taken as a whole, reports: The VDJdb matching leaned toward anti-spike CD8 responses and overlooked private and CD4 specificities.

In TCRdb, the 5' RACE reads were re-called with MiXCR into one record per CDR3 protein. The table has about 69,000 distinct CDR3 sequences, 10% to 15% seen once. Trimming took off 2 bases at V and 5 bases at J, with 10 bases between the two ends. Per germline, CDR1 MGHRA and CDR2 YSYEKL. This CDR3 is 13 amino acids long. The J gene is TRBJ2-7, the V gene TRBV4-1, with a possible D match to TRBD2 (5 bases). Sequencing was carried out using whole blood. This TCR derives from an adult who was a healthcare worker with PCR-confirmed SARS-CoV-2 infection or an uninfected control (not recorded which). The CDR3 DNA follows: TGCGCCAGCAGCCAATTTGGGAGCGACGAGCAGTACTTC. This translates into CASSQFGSDEQYF.